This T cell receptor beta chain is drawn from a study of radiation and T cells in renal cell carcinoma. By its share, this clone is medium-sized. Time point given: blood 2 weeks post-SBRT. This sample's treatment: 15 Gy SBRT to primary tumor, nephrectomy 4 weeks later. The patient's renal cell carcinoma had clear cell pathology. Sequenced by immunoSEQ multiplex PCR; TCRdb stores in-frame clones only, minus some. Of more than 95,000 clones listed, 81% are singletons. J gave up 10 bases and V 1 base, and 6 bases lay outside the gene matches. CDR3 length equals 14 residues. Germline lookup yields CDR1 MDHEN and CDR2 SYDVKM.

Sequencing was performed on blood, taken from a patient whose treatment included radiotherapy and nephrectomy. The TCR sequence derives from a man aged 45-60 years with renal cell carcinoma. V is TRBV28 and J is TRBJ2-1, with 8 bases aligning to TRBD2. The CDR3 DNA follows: TGTGCCAGCAGTTTATCCAGCGGGAGTTGGGAGCAGTTCTTC. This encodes CASSLSSGSWEQFF. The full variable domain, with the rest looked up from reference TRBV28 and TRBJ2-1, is DVKVTQSSRYLVKRTGEKVFLECVQDMDHENMFWYRQDPGLGLRLIYFSYDVKMKEKGDIPEGYSVSREKKERFSLILESASTNQTSMYLCASSLSSGSWEQFFGPGTRLTVL.